The 27 T cell receptor beta chains given below trace back to one sample, sequenced in a study of blood T cells in healthy people across ages. A second 7 to 11 cycle PCR used barcoded and J-beta primers. In TCRdb, the 5' RACE reads were re-called with MiXCR into one record per CDR3 protein. The table shows hundreds of thousands of distinct CDR3 sequences, with 55% to 65% occurring only once. Sequenced sample: blood. These receptor sequences come from a man aged 30 to 39 in good health.

This clonotype has only a few counts. The CDR3 region has the DNA TGCAGCGTCTCCACTAGCGGGGCCCAAGAGACCCAGTACTTC. Translation gives CSVSTSGAQETQYF. This chain links TRBV29-1 with TRBJ2-5, with 10 bases matching TRBD2. This CDR3 comprises 14 residues. Germline V gene lookup returns CDR1 SQVTM and CDR2 ANQGSEA. The V gene end was trimmed by 6 bases and the J gene end by 1 base; junction bases not matched to a gene: 5.

This chain connects TRBV6-1 to TRBJ1-5; D not resolved. Looked up from germline, CDR1 is MNHNS and CDR2 is SASEGT. The V gene lost 6 bases and the J gene lost 4 bases, with 13 bases spanning the gap. The CDR3 sequence is 14 residues long. The CDR3 region is CASSPRLPNQPQHF. The CDR3 DNA sequence: TGTGCCAGCAGCCCCCGGCTTCCGAATCAGCCCCAGCATTTT.

V is TRBV12-3 or TRBV12-4 and J is TRBJ1-1; 7 bases are a match to TRBD1. The CDR3 sequence is 15 residues long. Trimming at V came to 3 bases and at J to 3 bases, leaving 7 bases not matched to a gene. The CDR3 DNA follows: TGTGCCAGCAGTTTTAGCTCAGGGGGGTACACTGAAGCTTTCTTT. As protein: CASSFSSGGYTEAFF.

The rearrangement joins TRBV29-1 to TRBJ2-7; weak D call: TRBD1 (5 bases). Looked up from germline, CDR1 is SQVTM and CDR2 is ANQGSEA. The V gene lost 3 bases and the J gene lost 3 bases, with 9 bases spanning the gap. The CDR3 covers 12 residues. The CDR3 region has the DNA TGCAGCGTTGAGACAGATTACTACGAGCAGTACTTC. This sequence encodes CSVETDYYEQYF.

This sequence joins TRBV10-3 and TRBJ2-7; D unresolved. The ends were cut back, 4 bases at V and 2 bases at J, with 18 bases in the middle. CDR1 and CDR2 (germline): ENHRY, SYGVKD. The CDR3 sequence is 16 residues long. CDR3 residues: CAISGYLESMTYEQYF. The CDR3 DNA is TGTGCCATCAGTGGTTATTTAGAGTCGATGACCTACGAGCAGTACTTC.

The chain joins TRBV12-3 or TRBV12-4 to TRBJ2-3; 10 nucleotides align to TRBD2. The CDR3 covers 16 residues. With 2 bases clipped from V and 2 bases from J, the junction kept 4 bases outside the gene matches. This chain's CDR3 is CASSLRSGGLTDTQYF. The CDR3 DNA is TGTGCCAGCAGTTTACGTAGCGGGGGGCTCACAGATACGCAGTATTTT.

This clonotype was seen only a few times. This rearrangement joins TRBV7-2 to TRBJ2-7, with D perhaps matching TRBD1 or TRBD2 (5 bases each). CDR1 SGHTA and CDR2 FQGNSA come from the germline V gene. V was trimmed by 5 bases and J by 1 base, leaving 15 bases between them. The CDR3 is made up of 15 amino acids. The CDR3 region has the DNA TGTGCCAGCAGCCAAGAGGGGAGTCGGTCCTACGAGCAGTACTTC. The encoded protein is CASSQEGSRSYEQYF.

This clonotype was seen repeatedly, ten times or more. The V gene is TRBV4-3, the J gene TRBJ2-5; 8 bases line up with TRBD2. CDR1 is LGHNA, CDR2 YSLEER, per germline. V shed 2 bases, J shed 2 bases, and the junction held 7 bases outside the gene matches. This CDR3 is built from 16 residues. The DNA for the CDR3 is TGCGCCAGCAGCCAAAGCCTTACTAGCGGTCAAGAGACCCAGTACTTC. It encodes CASSQSLTSGQETQYF.

This clonotype has a single count. The chain uses TRBV24-1 and TRBJ2-5; either TRBD1 or TRBD2 may fit D (6 bases each). The assigned J gene may be wrong: the sequence end matches TRBJ2-1 better. There are 16 residues in the CDR3. Per germline, CDR1 KGHDR and CDR2 SFDVKD. As DNA, the CDR3 is TGTGCCACCAGTGAGATGGAGGGGGGTCACCAAGAGACCCAGTTCTTC. It specifies CATSEMEGGHQETQFF.

This clonotype occurred a few times. The chain uses TRBV4-3 and TRBJ2-1, with D perhaps matching TRBD2 (6 bases). CDR1 and CDR2 from the germline V gene are LGHNA and YSLEER. V lost 1 base to trimming and J lost 2 bases, with 15 bases between them. The CDR3 is made up of 17 amino acids. DNA of the CDR3: TGCGCCAGCAGCCAAGCATCTGAGACTAGTGCCTACAATGAGCAGTTCTTC. Protein: CASSQASETSAYNEQFF.

This chain uses TRBV6-5 with TRBJ2-5; tentatively, D is TRBD1 (5 bases). The DNA matches TRBJ2-7 better at its end, which makes the J call doubtful. The CDR3 length is 13 residues. Germline CDR1 MNHEY, CDR2 SVGAGI. The CDR3 nucleotides read TGTGCCAGCAGTACTGAATCAGGGAACGAGCAGTACTTC. The encoded protein is CASSTESGNEQYF.

Comment on this clonotype: The junction and the germline gene differ at one end; a read error may be behind it. The chain carries TRBV7-2 and TRBJ2-4; a possible D gene is TRBD1 (6 bases). The CDR3 sequence is 17 residues long. Germline-derived CDR1 and CDR2 are SGHTA and FQGNSA. The chain's CDR3 is CASSLALAGEAKNIRYF. The DNA of the CDR3 is TGTGCCAGCAGCTTGGCGCTGGCAGGGGAAGCCAAAAACATTCGGTACTTC.

The V and J genes are TRBV5-1 and TRBJ2-5, with D possibly called TRBD1 or TRBD2 (5 bases each). This CDR3 has 15 residues. Germline lookup yields CDR1 SGHRS and CDR2 YFSETQ. Trimming shortened V by 0 bases and J by 2 bases, and 11 bases separated the two germline ends. The DNA of the CDR3 is TGCGCCAGCAGCTTGGCGGGACGGCTACAAGAGACCCAGTACTTC. Its protein is CASSLAGRLQETQYF.

The chain combines TRBV2 with TRBJ2-4, with D possibly TRBD1 on 6 matching bases. The J call may be in error: the DNA end matches TRBJ2-5 better. Germline V gene lookup returns CDR1 SNHLY and CDR2 FYNNEI. This CDR3 contains 12 residues. CDR3 amino acids: CASSTGSKTQYF. In DNA, the CDR3 is TGTGCCAGCAGTACAGGGTCCAAGACCCAGTACTTC.

This clonotype was counted once. The gene calls are TRBV30 and TRBJ2-7, with TRBD1 matching over 10 bases. The CDR3 runs 12 residues. In germline, CDR1 is GTSNPN, CDR2 SVGIG (reference sequence). With 5 bases clipped from V and 6 bases from J, the junction kept 4 bases outside the gene matches. Here the CDR3 DNA reads TGTGCCTGGGGGACAGGGGTGTGCGAGCAGTACTTC. This gives the protein CAWGTGVCEQYF.

This clonotype was seen a few times. The chain joins TRBV7-2 to TRBJ2-4; 7 positions agree with TRBD2. V shed 3 bases, J shed 9 bases, and the junction held 5 bases outside the gene matches. Germline assignment: CDR1 SGHTA and CDR2 FQGNSA. The CDR3 is made up of 13 amino acids. The CDR3 sequence: CASSFGRDGIQYF. CDR3 nucleotides: TGTGCCAGCAGCTTTGGGAGGGACGGCATTCAGTACTTC.

J is TRBJ2-4 and V is TRBV27; D ambiguous. The J call may be in error: the DNA end matches TRBJ2-7 better. The CDR3 extends over 14 amino acids. CDR1 MNHEY and CDR2 SMNVEV come from the germline V gene (reference sequence). CDR3 region: CASSFSFSSYEQYF. CDR3 bases: TGTGCCAGCAGTTTCTCCTTTTCCTCCTACGAGCAGTACTTC.

This clonotype turned up a few times. One base away lies a much larger clone, so this may be a sequencing read error. The chain combines TRBV29-1 with TRBJ2-7, with 16 bases that match TRBD2. Looked up from germline, CDR1 is SQVTM and CDR2 is ANQGSEA. With V trimmed by 6 bases and J by 7 bases, 6 bases remained unmatched. This CDR3 spans 14 amino acids. CDR3 residues: CSVGTSGGALEQYF. The DNA for the CDR3 is TGCAGCGTCGGGACTAGCGGGGGGGCCTTAGAGCAGTACTTC.

The chain employs TRBV7-9 and TRBJ2-7; D perhaps matches TRBD2 (5 bases). The CDR3 loop spans 14 amino acids. Trimming cost V 0 bases and J 5 bases, with 11 bases left between them. The V gene's germline CDR1 is SEHNR and CDR2 FQNEAQ (reference sequence). The CDR3, as DNA: TGTGCCAGCAGCTTAGCTTTGGCGGGCCACGAGCAGTACTTC. It specifies CASSLALAGHEQYF.

V usage is TRBV5-1 and J usage is TRBJ2-5; TRBD1 matches 7 bases. From germline, CDR1 is SGHRS and CDR2 YFSETQ. The CDR3 length is 15 residues. The trim removed 3 bases at V and 0 bases at J, leaving 5 bases unmatched. The CDR3: CASSYIQGYQETQYF. Written as DNA, the CDR3 is TGCGCCAGCAGCTATATACAGGGGTACCAAGAGACCCAGTACTTC.

The J gene is TRBJ1-5, the V gene TRBV12-3 or TRBV12-4, with a possible D match to TRBD1 (5 bases). The CDR3 is made up of 16 amino acids. V was pared by 1 base and J by 4 bases, with 14 bases between. The CDR3 nucleotides read TGTGCCAGCAGTTTAGGGGCAGGGCTTCGGAATCAGCCCCAGCATTTT. The encoded protein is CASSLGAGLRNQPQHF.

The V gene is TRBV20-1, the J gene TRBJ2-4, with 7 bases fitting TRBD1. The assigned J gene may be wrong: the sequence end matches TRBJ2-7 better. Per the germline V gene, CDR1 is DFQATT and CDR2 is SNEGSKA (reference sequence). This CDR3 has 11 residues. This chain's CDR3 is CSANRDSEQYF. CDR3 nucleotides: TGCAGTGCTAATCGGGACAGCGAGCAGTACTTC.

The V call is TRBV6-6, the J call TRBJ2-1; 9 bases agree with TRBD1. In germline, CDR1 is MNHNY, CDR2 SVGAGI (reference sequence). V dropped 5 bases and J dropped 7; count of bases not matched to a gene: 9. The CDR3 has 15 amino acids. For the CDR3, the DNA is TGTGCCAGCAGTCAACATCCCGGGACAGGGAATGAGCAGTTCTTC. It specifies CASSQHPGTGNEQFF.

The V call is TRBV10-3, the J call TRBJ2-7; 14 bases match TRBD2. The CDR3 has 17 residues. CDR1 and CDR2 (germline): ENHRY, SYGVKD. Trimming took 3 bases from V and 3 from J; bases not matched to a gene: 7. CDR3 coding DNA: TGTGCCATCAGTGACTCGGAAGGGACTAGCGGGGGCTACGAGCAGTACTTC. Protein product: CAISDSEGTSGGYEQYF.

This sequence joins TRBV28 and TRBJ1-5; D gene ambiguous. V was cut by 5 bases and J by 1 base, with 15 bases left in between. CDR3 size: 16 residues. CDR1 is MDHEN and CDR2 is SYDVKM in the germline V gene. Here the CDR3 DNA reads TGTGCCAGCAGTAAGGACGCCGTTGGGAGCAATCAGCCCCAGCATTTT. Protein: CASSKDAVGSNQPQHF. Supplemented by reference TRBV28 and TRBJ1-5, the full variable domain reads DVKVTQSSRYLVKRTGEKVFLECVQDMDHENMFWYRQDPGLGLRLIYFSYDVKMKEKGDIPEGYSVSREKKERFSLILESASTNQTSMYLCASSKDAVGSNQPQHFGDGTRLSIL.

The rearrangement joins TRBV6-6 to TRBJ2-1; unclear D gene. Germline lookup yields CDR1 MNHNY and CDR2 SVGAGI (reference sequence). The CDR3 spans 13 residues. Trimming left V 5 bases short and J 6 bases short, with 11 bases between. The CDR3 sequence: CASSDFWGNEQFF. The CDR3 region has the DNA TGTGCCAGCAGTGACTTTTGGGGCAATGAGCAGTTCTTC.

Regarding this clonotype: A junction boundary mismatches the germline segment, possibly from a read error. The chain joins TRBV4-3 to TRBJ2-3, with no clear D. Germline lookup yields CDR1 LGHNA and CDR2 YSLEER. This CDR3 contains 13 residues. CDR3 in DNA: TGCGCCAGCAGCCAGGAGCAGGCAGATACGCGGTATTTT. It encodes CASSQEQADTRYF.